This T cell receptor beta chain was sequenced during a study of beta chain features in type 1 diabetes. Study results and limitations: Comparison showed that naive, central memory and Treg TCRB repertoires appeared more similar among patients than among healthy donors.

Sequenced material consisted of expressed TCRB transcripts (all of the isolated RNA was reverse transcribed). The read count averaged approximately 3.5 million across naive, central memory and regulatory T cell samples. Clones were read by immunoSEQ multiplex PCR, and TCRdb kept only the in-frame ones, dropping some. The repertoire holds about 340,000 clones, 7.5% to 9% seen once, with approximately 0.44% in the top ten. Purities over 95% were achieved in all sorted populations. This clone turned up a few times. The antigen is undetermined. The germline V and J ends were trimmed by 5 bases and 6 bases, with 15 bases remaining between them. Germline V gene lookup returns CDR1 LNHDA and CDR2 SQIVND (reference sequence). The CDR3 spans 14 residues.

The chain carries TRBV19 and TRBJ2-3; D is perhaps TRBD1 (6 bases). The specimen was central memory CD4+ T cells from blood. This sequence was found in a woman between 18 and 30 years old in good health. In DNA form, the CDR3 reads TGTGCCAGTAGTGTGAGGGGGTTAGGGGATACGCAGTATTTT. Protein product: CASSVRGLGDTQYF.